Included here is one T cell receptor (beta chain) sequence, with context. The protocol was immunoSEQ multiplex PCR, while the TCRdb copy is restricted to in-frame clones and leaves out a portion. The sample shows approximately 580,000 clones, approximately 80% of them seen only once. This specimen comes from a study of shared T cell receptors in the human thymus. Trimming took 2 bases from V and 5 from J, leaving 8 bases between them. The CDR3 is 13 amino acids. CDR1 and CDR2 (germline): SGHDT, YYEEEE. These sequences were also reported in another study, on human thymus T cells.

The receptor's source is a boy in the first two years of life with a congenital heart defect. Source material: thymocytes. The chain employs TRBV5-6 and TRBJ2-1; D gene unclear. The CDR3 sequence: CASSFVLHNEQFF. The CDR3 DNA follows: TGTGCCAGCAGCTTCGTTCTCCACAATGAGCAGTTCTTC.